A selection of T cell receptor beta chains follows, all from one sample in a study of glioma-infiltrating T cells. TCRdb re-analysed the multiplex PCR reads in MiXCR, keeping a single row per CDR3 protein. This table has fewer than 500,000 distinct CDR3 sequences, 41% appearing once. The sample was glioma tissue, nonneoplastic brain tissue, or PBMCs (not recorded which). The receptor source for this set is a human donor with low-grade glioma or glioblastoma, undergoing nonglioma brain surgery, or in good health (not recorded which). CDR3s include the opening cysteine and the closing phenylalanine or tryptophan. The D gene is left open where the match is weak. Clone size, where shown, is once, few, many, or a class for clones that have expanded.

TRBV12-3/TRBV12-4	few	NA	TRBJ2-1	TGTGCCAGCACGGGAAACTACAATGAGCAGTTCTTC	CASTGNYNEQFF
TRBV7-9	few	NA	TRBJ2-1	TGTGCCAGCAGCTTAGTAGTTCCGGTAGAGCAGTTCTTC	CASSLVVPVEQFF
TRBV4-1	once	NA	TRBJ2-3	TGCGCCAGCAGCCAAGACAGAATGGCCACAGGTACGCAGTATTTT	CASSQDRMATGTQYF
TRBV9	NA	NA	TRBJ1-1	TGTGCCAGCAGCGTAGGGTGGGGGGTGATTAACACTGAAGCTTTCTTT	CASSVGWGVINTEAFF
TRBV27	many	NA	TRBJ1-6	TGTGCCAGCAGTTTATTCACGGATTATAATTCACCCCTCCACTTT	CASSLFTDYNSPLHF
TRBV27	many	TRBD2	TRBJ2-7	TGTGCCAGCAACCGGGGACTAGCGGGAGCAGGCGAGCAGTACTTC	CASNRGLAGAGEQYF
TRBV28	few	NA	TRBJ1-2	TGTGCCAGCAGTGAGGGGCCGAACTATGGCTACACCTTC	CASSEGPNYGYTF
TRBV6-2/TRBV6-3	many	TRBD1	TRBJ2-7	TGTGCCAGCAGTTACCCGGGACAGGGAACCTACGAGCAGTACTTC	CASSYPGQGTYEQYF
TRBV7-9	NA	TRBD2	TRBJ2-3	TGTGCCCGCAGCTCCCGGTCTAGCGGACCAGGAGATACGCAGTATTTT	CARSSRSSGPGDTQYF
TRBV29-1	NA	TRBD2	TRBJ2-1	TGCAGCGAACCGGGACTAGCGGAGTACAATGAGCAGTTCTTC	CSEPGLAEYNEQFF
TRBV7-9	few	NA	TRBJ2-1	TGTGCCAGCAGCTTGGACCAGGGAGCCTACAATGAGCAGTTCTTC	CASSLDQGAYNEQFF